This T cell receptor beta chain was captured by sequencing in a study of blood T cell repertoires in COVID-19. As for the study in general: COVID-19 samples collected from the United States, Italy and Spain covered acute and convalescent phases. Sample material is recorded as cDNA or gDNA derived from T cells, B-cell-depleted T cells, or PBMCs.

Source study methods: Amplification with reference gene primers provided the estimates of nucleated cell counts. Generated by immunoSEQ multiplex PCR, the TCRdb table keeps only in-frame clones and is missing some. That table is the source of V, J and clone size, and D and trimming were worked out from the DNA. Of roughly 120,000 clones listed, 65% to 90% are singletons. This clone showed up just a few times. The CDR3 runs to 14 residues. The germline CDR1 and CDR2 sequences are ENHRY and SYGVKD. J gave up 4 bases and V 8 bases, and 7 bases lay outside the gene matches. This clonotype was obtained from a woman aged 60-75 years with acute or convalescent COVID-19. The sequenced sample consisted of peripheral blood. The chain carries TRBV10-3 and TRBJ1-2; 10 bases map to TRBD1. CDR3 bases: TGTGCCATCCTTGGACAGGGGGTCGGCTATGGCTACACCTTC. This sequence encodes CAILGQGVGYGYTF.